This T cell receptor (beta chain) was recovered during a study of blood T cell repertoires in COVID-19. Across the whole study: T cells, B-cell-depleted T cells, or PBMCs supplied cDNA or gDNA.

Germline V gene data show CDR1 as MNHEY and CDR2 as SVGAGI. Trimming took 6 bases from V and 2 from J, leaving 13 bases between them. This CDR3 has 14 amino acids. Method: immunoSEQ multiplex PCR; TCRdb's copy keeps in-frame clones and lacks some. The sample carries 200,000 to 250,000 clones, 65% to 90% recorded once. The chain is built from TRBV6-5 and TRBJ1-2; TRBD1 might be the D (6 bases). This receptor was obtained from a woman between 40 and 50 years old with acute COVID-19. Sequencing input: PBMCs or T cells enriched from blood (not recorded which). CDR3 coding DNA: TGTGCCAGCAGAGCGGACAGCCCCAACTATGGCTACACCTTC. The encoded protein is CASRADSPNYGYTF.